This T cell receptor (beta chain) was recovered during a study of blood T cell repertoires in COVID-19. The germline CDR1 and CDR2 sequences are LNHDA and SQIVND (reference sequence). The V end was cut by 6 bases, the J end by 5 bases, with 31 bases between. This CDR3 has 19 amino acids. Clones were read by immunoSEQ multiplex PCR, and TCRdb kept only the in-frame ones, dropping some. Here the sample spans 120,000 to 150,000 clones, about 87% being singletons. The material sequenced was peripheral blood. The TCR originated in a woman of 80 years or more with acute or convalescent COVID-19. The chain carries TRBV19 and TRBJ1-1, with D uncertain. As DNA, the CDR3 is TGTGCCAGTAGAGGGTTTCGAGGACTTGACCTCTACCGAAGGACTGAAGCTTTCTTT. Translation gives CASRGFRGLDLYRRTEAFF.